Listed below are T cell receptor beta chains from one sample, sequenced in a study of cytomegalovirus exposure and HLA in healthy donors. The data were produced by immunoSEQ multiplex PCR, yet TCRdb's version contains in-frame clones alone and is incomplete. Here the sample table reports roughly 120,000 clones. Sequenced: PBMCs. The receptor set was obtained from a man between 18 and 29 years old in good health and CMV-seronegative. CDR3s include the opening cysteine and the closing phenylalanine or tryptophan.

14,TRBV13,CASSLGQGANEQYF
13,TRBV13,CASSSQGWDGYTF
15,TRBV6-1,CASSEATGKLYEQYF
15,TRBV29-1,CSVEVTGGLGEKLFF
13,TRBV9,CASSVGSTYEQYF
14,TRBV4-1,CASSQDRGGYGYTF
18,TRBV7-9,CASSSPTSGTSGTYEQYF
14,TRBV10-3,CAISAGTTNYGYTF
12,TRBV28,CASRPTGAEAFF
13,TRBV6-1,CADMSAISDTQYF
13,TRBV10-3,CAISRTSGYEQYF
11,TRBV7-9,CASGQDYGYTF
14,TRBV19,CASSLTGAQETQYF
14,TRBV6-1,CASSEAGGRPTQYF
16,TRBV19,CASSGTSGEGYNEQFF
16,TRBV27,CASSLSPGGLGQPQHF
11,TRBV7-9,CASSPSNEQFF
14,TRBV9,CASSPQGANTEAFF
13,TRBV29-1,CSVKGQTNEKLFF
13,TRBV2,CASYRGGADGYTF
16,TRBV19,CASTIEGTGTPYGYTF
12,TRBV30,CAWSRQEAGQYF
15,TRBV23-1,CASSAGTGSQDGQFF
16,TRBV11-3,CASSLGGTSSYNEQFF
15,TRBV6-5,CASSYSSGATYEQYF
12,TRBV27,CASSPGSTREFF
12,TRBV5-1,CASSSEGGGYTF
13,TRBV30,CAWTSLEGTEAFF
13,TRBV27,CASGKTGVVEQYF
19,TRBV15,CATSRDLGQGYAGANVLTF
14,TRBV5-8,CASSLQARSYEQYF
15,TRBV19,CASSTEGARNTEAFF
15,TRBV28,CASSFRDRGDYGYTF
12,TRBV29-1,CSGQLTDYEQYF
13,TRBV11-2,CASTIKPDTEAFF
14,TRBV6-6,CASKDSGSTYEQYF
16,TRBV5-1,CASSPELLTVSYEQYF
16,TRBV18,CASSLSGGRLSYEQYF
15,TRBV7-8,CASSLQGRRAGELFF
15,TRBV4-2,CASSQETRGQETQYF